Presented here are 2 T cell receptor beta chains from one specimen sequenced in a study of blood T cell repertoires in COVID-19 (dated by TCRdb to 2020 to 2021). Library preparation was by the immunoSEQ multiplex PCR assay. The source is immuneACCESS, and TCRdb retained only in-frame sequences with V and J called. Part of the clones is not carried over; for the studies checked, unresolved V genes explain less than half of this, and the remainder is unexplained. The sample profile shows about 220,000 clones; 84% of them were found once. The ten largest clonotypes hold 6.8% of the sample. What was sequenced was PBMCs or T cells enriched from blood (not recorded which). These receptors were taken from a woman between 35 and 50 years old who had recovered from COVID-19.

CDR3 in DNA: TGTGCCAGCAGGGAGGCGAAAACGGGAGGGCGGTGGGCCTACGAGCAGTACTTC. Its translation: CASREAKTGGRWAYEQYF. The V and J genes are TRBV28 and TRBJ2-7; 8 positions agree with TRBD2. Germline V gives CDR1 MDHEN, CDR2 SYDVKM. After removal of 6 bases from V and 2 bases from J, the junction contained 18 bases not matched to a gene. This CDR3 region has 18 residues. Based on the CDR3 plus reference TRBV28 and TRBJ2-7, the full variable domain is DVKVTQSSRYLVKRTGEKVFLECVQDMDHENMFWYRQDPGLGLRLIYFSYDVKMKEKGDIPEGYSVSREKKERFSLILESASTNQTSMYLCASREAKTGGRWAYEQYFGPGTRLTVT.

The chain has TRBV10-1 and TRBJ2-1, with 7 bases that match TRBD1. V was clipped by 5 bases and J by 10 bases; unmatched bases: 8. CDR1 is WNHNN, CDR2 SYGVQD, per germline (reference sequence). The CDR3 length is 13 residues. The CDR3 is CASSRQGISEQFF. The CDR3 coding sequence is TGCGCCAGCAGTCGACAGGGAATCAGCGAGCAGTTCTTC.